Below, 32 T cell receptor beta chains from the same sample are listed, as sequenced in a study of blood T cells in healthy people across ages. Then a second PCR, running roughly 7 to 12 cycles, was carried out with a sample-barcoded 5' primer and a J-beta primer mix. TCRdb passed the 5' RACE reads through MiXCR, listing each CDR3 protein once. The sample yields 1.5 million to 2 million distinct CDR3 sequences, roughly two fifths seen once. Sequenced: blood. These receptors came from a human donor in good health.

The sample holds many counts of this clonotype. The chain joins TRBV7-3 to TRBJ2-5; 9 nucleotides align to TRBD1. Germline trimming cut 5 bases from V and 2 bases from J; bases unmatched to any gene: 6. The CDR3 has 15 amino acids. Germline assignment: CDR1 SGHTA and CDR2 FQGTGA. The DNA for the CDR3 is TGTGCCAGCAGCCCTGGACAGGGGCGACAAGAGACCCAGTACTTC. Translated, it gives CASSPGQGRQETQYF. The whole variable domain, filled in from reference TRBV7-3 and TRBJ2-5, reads GAGVSQTPSNKVTEKGKYVELRCDPISGHTALYWYRQSLGQGPEFLIYFQGTGAADDSGLPNDRFFAVRPEGSVSTLKIQRTERGDSAVYLCASSPGQGRQETQYFGPGTRLLVL.

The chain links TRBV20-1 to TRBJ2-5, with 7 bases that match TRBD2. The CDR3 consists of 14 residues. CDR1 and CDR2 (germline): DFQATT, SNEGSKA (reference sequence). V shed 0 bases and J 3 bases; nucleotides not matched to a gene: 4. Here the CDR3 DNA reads TGCAGTGCTAGAGATTACCGGGGGGAAGAGACCCAGTACTTC. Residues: CSARDYRGEETQYF.

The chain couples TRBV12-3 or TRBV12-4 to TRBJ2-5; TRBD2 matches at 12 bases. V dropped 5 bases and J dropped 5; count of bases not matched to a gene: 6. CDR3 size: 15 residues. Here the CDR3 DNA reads TGTGCCAGCAGTCTGAGACTAGCGGGGGAGGAGACCCAGTACTTC. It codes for CASSLRLAGEETQYF.

CDR3 DNA: TGTGCCAGCAGCACGTACAGGGGTTATGAGCAGTTCTTC. Translation gives CASSTYRGYEQFF. The rearrangement links TRBV7-2 to TRBJ2-1; 7 bases are shared with TRBD1. CDR3 length: 13 residues. V lost 5 bases to trimming and J lost 8 bases; unmatched junction nucleotides: 6. Germline V gives CDR1 SGHTA, CDR2 FQGNSA.

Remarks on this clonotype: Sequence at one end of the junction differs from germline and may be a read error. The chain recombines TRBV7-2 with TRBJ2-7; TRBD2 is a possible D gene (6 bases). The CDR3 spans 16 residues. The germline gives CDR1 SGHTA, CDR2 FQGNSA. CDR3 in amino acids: CANSLVGSGPPYGQYF. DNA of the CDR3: TGTGCCAACAGCTTAGTAGGTAGCGGACCCCCCTACGGGCAGTACTTC.

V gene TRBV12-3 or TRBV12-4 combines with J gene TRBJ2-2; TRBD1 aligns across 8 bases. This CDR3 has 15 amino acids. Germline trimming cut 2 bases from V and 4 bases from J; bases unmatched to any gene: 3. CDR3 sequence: CASSLRQGLTGELFF. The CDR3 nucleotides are TGTGCCAGCAGTTTAAGACAGGGGCTCACCGGGGAGCTGTTTTTT.

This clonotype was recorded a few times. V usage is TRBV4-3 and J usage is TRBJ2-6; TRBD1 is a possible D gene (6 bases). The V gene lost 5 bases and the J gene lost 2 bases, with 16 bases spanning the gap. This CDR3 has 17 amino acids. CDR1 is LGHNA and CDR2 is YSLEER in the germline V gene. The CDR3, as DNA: TGCGCCAGCAGCGCACCGGGACAAGTTACTGGGGCCAACGTCCTGACTTTC. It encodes CASSAPGQVTGANVLTF.

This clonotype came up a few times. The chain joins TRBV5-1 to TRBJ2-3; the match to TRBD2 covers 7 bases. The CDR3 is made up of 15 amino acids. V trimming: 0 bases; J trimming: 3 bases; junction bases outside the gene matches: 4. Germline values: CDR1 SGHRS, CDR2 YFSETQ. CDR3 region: CASSLEAGFTDTQYF. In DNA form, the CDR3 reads TGCGCCAGCAGCTTGGAAGCGGGGTTTACAGATACGCAGTATTTT.

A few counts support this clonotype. This chain's CDR3 is CATSRVLAVGVDEQFF. The CDR3 DNA is TGTGCCACCAGCAGAGTGTTAGCAGTCGGGGTTGATGAGCAGTTCTTC. The chain links TRBV15 to TRBJ2-1; the D gene is possibly TRBD2 (5 bases). V was shortened by 1 base and J by 8 bases, with 18 bases between the two germline ends. The CDR3 is 16 amino acids. Per the germline V gene, CDR1 is LNHNV and CDR2 is YYDKDF (reference sequence).

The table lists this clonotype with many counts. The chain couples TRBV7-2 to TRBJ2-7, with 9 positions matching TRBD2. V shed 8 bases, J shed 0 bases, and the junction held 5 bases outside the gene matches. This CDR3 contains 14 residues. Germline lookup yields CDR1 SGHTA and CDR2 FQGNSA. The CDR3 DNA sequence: TGTGCCAGCGGCGGGGGGGGAAGCTCCTACGAGCAGTACTTC. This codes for CASGGGGSSYEQYF.

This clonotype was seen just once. The CDR3 sequence: CASSLGTAPHEGSFF. CDR3 sequence (DNA): TGTGCCAGCAGCCTCGGGACAGCCCCTCATGAAGGATCTTTCTTT. The chain recombines TRBV7-9 with TRBJ1-1; 7 bases match TRBD1. The CDR3 runs 15 residues. The J segment lost 12 bases and the V segment lost 5 bases, leaving 18 bases of the junction unmatched. Per germline, CDR1 SEHNR and CDR2 FQNEAQ (reference sequence).

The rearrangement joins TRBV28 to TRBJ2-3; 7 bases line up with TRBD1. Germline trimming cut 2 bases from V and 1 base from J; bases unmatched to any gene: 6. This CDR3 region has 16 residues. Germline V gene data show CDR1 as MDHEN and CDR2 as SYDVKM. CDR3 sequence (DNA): TGTGCCAGCAGTTTAATGGTTCAGGGGGGCACAGATACGCAGTATTTT. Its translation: CASSLMVQGGTDTQYF.

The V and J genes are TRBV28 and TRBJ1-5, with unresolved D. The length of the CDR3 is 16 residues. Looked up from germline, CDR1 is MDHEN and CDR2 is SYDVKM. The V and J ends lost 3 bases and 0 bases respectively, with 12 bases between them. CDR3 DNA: TGTGCCAGCAGTTTTGTTCAGGTATATAGCAATCAGCCCCAGCATTTT. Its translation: CASSFVQVYSNQPQHF.

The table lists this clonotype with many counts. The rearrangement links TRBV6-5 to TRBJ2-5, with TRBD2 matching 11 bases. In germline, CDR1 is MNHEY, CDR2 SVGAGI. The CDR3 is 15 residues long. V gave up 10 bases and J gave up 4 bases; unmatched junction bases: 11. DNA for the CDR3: TGTGCCACCGCCCTAGCGGGGGGCAGGATAGAGACCCAGTACTTC. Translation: CATALAGGRIETQYF.

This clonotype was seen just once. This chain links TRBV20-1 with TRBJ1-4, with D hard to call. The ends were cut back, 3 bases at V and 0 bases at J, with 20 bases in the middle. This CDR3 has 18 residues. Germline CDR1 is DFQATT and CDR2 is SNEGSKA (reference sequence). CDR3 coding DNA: TGCAGTGCTAGGGATCCGTATATGGGGAGTGCAACTAATGAAAAACTGTTTTTT. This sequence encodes CSARDPYMGSATNEKLFF.

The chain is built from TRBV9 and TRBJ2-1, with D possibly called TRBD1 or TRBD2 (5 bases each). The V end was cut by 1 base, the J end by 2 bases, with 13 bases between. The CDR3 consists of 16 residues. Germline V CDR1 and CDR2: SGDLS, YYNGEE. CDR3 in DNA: TGTGCCAGCAGCGTAAGAGTAGGGACGACCTACAATGAGCAGTTCTTC. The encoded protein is CASSVRVGTTYNEQFF.

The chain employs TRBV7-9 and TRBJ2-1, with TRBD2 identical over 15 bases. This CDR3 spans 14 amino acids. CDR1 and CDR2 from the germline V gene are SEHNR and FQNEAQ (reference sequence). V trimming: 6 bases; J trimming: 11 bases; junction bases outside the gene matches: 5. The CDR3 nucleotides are TGTGCCAGCAGGTCCGGGACTAGCGGGGGGAAGCAGTTCTTC. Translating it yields CASRSGTSGGKQFF. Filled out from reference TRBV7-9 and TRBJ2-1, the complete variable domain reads DTGVSQNPRHKITKRGQNVTFRCDPISEHNRLYWYRQTLGQGPEFLTYFQNEAQLEKSRLLSDRFSAERPKGSFSTLEIQRTEQGDSAMYLCASRSGTSGGKQFFGPGTRLTVL.

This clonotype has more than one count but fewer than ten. In nucleotides, the CDR3 is TGTGCCACCAGCAGAACAGTTGGGGGGGAAAAACTGTTTTTT. Protein product: CATSRTVGGEKLFF. The rearrangement uses TRBV15 and TRBJ1-4; a possible D gene is TRBD1 (5 bases). V dropped 2 bases and J dropped 8 bases, with 12 bases sitting between them. The CDR3 spans 14 residues. Germline-derived CDR1 and CDR2 are LNHNV and YYDKDF (reference sequence). Together with reference TRBV15 and TRBJ1-4, the CDR3 gives the full variable domain: DAMVIQNPRYQVTQFGKPVTLSCSQTLNHNVMYWYQQKSSQAPKLLFHYYDKDFNNEADTPDNFQSRRPNTSFCFLDIRSPGLGDTAMYLCATSRTVGGEKLFFGSGTQLSVL.

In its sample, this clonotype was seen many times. CDR3 in DNA: TGCAGTGCTCCGACTAGCGGGGGCTACAATGAGCAGTTCTTC. Its protein is CSAPTSGGYNEQFF. The chain couples TRBV20-1 to TRBJ2-1; TRBD2 aligns across 12 bases. The CDR3 has 14 amino acids. Germline loops: CDR1 DFQATT, CDR2 SNEGSKA (reference sequence). Unmatched junction bases numbered 2, after V lost 5 bases and J lost 3 bases.

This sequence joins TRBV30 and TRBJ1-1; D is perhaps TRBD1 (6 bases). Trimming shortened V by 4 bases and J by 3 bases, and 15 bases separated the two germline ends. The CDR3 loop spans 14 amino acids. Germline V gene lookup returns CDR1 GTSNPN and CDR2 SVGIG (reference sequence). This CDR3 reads CAWILQGRYTEAFF. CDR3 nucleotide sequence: TGTGCCTGGATACTCCAGGGGCGGTACACTGAAGCTTTCTTT. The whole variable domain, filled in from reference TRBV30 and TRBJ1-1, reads SQTIHQWPATLVQPVGSPLSLECTVEGTSNPNLYWYRQAAGRGLQLLFYSVGIGQISSEVPQNLSASRPQDRQFILSSKKLLLSDSGFYLCAWILQGRYTEAFFGQGTRLTVV.

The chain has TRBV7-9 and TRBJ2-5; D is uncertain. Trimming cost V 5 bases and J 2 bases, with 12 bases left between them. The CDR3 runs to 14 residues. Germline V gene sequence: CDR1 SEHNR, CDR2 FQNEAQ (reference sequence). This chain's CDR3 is CASSPREAQETQYF. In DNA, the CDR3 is TGTGCCAGCAGCCCCCGTGAGGCACAAGAGACCCAGTACTTC.

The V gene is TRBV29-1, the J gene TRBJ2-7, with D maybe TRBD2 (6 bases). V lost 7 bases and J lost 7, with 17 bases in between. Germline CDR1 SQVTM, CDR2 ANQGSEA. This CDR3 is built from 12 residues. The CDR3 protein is CSANGGAGEQYF. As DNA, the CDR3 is TGCAGCGCTAACGGCGGGGCGGGGGAGCAGTACTTC.

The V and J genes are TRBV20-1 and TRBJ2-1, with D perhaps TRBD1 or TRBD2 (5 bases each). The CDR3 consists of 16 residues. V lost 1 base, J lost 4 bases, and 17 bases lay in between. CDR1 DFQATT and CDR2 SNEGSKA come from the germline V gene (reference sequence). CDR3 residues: CSARARSGLFYNEQFF. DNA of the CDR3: TGCAGTGCTAGAGCCAGGTCGGGGCTCTTTTACAATGAGCAGTTCTTC.

The chain's CDR3 is CASRLGGGSNTGELFF. The DNA for the CDR3 is TGTGCCAGCAGGCTGGGGGGGGGCTCGAACACCGGGGAGCTGTTTTTT. The chain links TRBV25-1 to TRBJ2-2; weak D call: TRBD2 (7 bases). This CDR3 spans 16 amino acids. V gave up 6 bases and J gave up 0 bases, with 14 bases separating them. Germline-derived CDR1 and CDR2 are MGHDK and SYGVNS.

CDR3 sequence reads: CASSPAGQPTGELFF. CDR3 sequence (DNA): TGTGCCAGCAGTCCAGCAGGGCAACCTACCGGGGAGCTGTTTTTT. The chain uses TRBV6-5 and TRBJ2-2; a weak D match, TRBD1 (5 bases). The CDR3 contains 15 residues. In germline, CDR1 is MNHEY, CDR2 SVGAGI. Between the trimmed V and J ends, which lost 5 bases and 5 bases, there was a span of 15 bases.

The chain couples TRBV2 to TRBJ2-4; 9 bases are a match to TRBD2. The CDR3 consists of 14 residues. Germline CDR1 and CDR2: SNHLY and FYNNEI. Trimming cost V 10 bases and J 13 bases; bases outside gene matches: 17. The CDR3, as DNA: TGTGCCACATCTCCAGCGGGGGGCCAGGATGAGCAGTACTTC. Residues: CATSPAGGQDEQYF.

CDR3 sequence reads: CAISSSLDSPVRGYYGYTF. In DNA, the CDR3 is TGTGCCATCAGCTCGAGTCTAGATAGTCCTGTACGGGGCTACTATGGCTACACCTTC. V gene TRBV10-3 combines with J gene TRBJ1-2; D may be TRBD1 (5 bases). The CDR3 runs 19 residues. V was shortened by 6 bases and J by 3 bases, with 29 bases between the two germline ends. Germline V gene data show CDR1 as ENHRY and CDR2 as SYGVKD.

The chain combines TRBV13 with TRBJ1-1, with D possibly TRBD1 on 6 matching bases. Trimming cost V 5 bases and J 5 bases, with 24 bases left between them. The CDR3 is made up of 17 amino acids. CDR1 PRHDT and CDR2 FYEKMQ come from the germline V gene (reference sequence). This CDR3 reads CASSAFLLQGGWTEAFF. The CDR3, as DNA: TGTGCCAGCAGCGCCTTTCTCCTACAGGGCGGGTGGACTGAAGCTTTCTTT.

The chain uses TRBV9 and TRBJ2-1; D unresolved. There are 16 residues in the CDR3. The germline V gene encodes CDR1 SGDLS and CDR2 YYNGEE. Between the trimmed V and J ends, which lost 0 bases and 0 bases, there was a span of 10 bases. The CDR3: CASSVGHSSSYNEQFF. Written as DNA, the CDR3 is TGTGCCAGCAGCGTAGGACATTCGAGCTCCTACAATGAGCAGTTCTTC.

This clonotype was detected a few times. CDR3 nucleotides: TGTGCCAGCAGTTTCGTGAAAGGGGAGACCCAGTACTTC. This encodes CASSFVKGETQYF. The chain is built from TRBV12-3 or TRBV12-4 and TRBJ2-5; D is unclear. The CDR3 spans 13 residues. V lost 3 bases, J lost 5 bases, and 10 bases lay in between.

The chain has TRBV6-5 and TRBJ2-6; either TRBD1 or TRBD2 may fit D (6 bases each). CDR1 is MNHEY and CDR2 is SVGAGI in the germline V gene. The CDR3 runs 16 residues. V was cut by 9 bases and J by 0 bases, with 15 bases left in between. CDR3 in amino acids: CASNQGRNSGANVLTF. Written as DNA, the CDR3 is TGTGCCAGTAACCAGGGGAGGAACTCTGGGGCCAACGTCCTGACTTTC.

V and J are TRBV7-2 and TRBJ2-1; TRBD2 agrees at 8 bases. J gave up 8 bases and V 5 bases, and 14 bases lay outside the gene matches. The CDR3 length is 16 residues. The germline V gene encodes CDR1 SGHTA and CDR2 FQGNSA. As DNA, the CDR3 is TGTGCCAGCAGCCTCCCCAGAACTAGCGGCTTCGATGAGCAGTTCTTC. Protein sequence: CASSLPRTSGFDEQFF.